This T cell receptor (beta chain) comes out of a study of blood T cell repertoires in COVID-19. On the study more broadly: Samples taken during acute and convalescent COVID-19 were collected in the United States, Italy and Spain. T cells, B-cell-depleted T cells, or PBMCs provided the cDNA or gDNA that served as material.

Original handling: Reference gene primer amplification gave estimated nucleated cell counts. TCRdb's copy holds only in-frame clones and misses some; the assay was immunoSEQ multiplex PCR. The DNA was the basis for D and trimming; V, J and clone size are from that table. The table includes approximately 190,000 clones, roughly four fifths detected once. This CDR3 has 16 amino acids. The V gene's germline CDR1 is SGHNT and CDR2 YYREEE (reference sequence). Comments on this clone: Sequence at one end of the junction differs from germline and may be a read error.

Material: peripheral blood. The clonotype was recovered from a woman aged 40 to 50 with acute or convalescent COVID-19. This rearrangement joins TRBV5-4 to TRBJ1-6; the match to TRBD1 covers 7 bases. The CDR3 loop reads CASSLGGGLYISPLHF. CDR3 in DNA: TGTGCCAGCAGCTTAGGGGGCGGTCTATATATTTCACCCCTCCACTTT. Full variable domain (missing parts from reference TRBV5-4 and TRBJ1-6): ETGVTQSPTHLIKTRGQQVTLRCSSQSGHNTVSWYQQALGQGPQFIFQYYREEENGRGNFPPRFSGLQFPNYSSELNVNALELDDSALYLCASSLGGGLYISPLHFGNGTRLTVT.